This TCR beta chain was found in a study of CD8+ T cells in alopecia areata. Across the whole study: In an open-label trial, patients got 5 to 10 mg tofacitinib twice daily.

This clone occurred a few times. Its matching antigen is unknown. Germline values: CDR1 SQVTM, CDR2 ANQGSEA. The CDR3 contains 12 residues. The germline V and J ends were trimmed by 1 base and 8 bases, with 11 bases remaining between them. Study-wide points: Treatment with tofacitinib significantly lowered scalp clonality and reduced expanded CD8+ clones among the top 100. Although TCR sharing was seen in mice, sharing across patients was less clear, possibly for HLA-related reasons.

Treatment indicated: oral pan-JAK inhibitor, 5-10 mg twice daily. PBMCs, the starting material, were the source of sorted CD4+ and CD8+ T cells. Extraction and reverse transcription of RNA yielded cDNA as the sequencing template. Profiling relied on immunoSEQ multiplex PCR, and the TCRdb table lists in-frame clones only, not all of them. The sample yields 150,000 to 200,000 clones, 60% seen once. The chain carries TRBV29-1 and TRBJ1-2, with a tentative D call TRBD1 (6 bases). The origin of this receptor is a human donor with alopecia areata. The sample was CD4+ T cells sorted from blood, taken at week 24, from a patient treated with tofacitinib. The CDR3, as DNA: TGCAGCGTTGAAGCGGGACATAGCGGCTACACCTTC. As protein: CSVEAGHSGYTF.